This TCR beta chain came from a study of CD8 T cells in ankylosing spondylitis. The TCR beta libraries were generated through quantitative 5'-RACE incorporating molecular barcodes. MiXCR, run by TCRdb on the 5' RACE reads, gives a single entry per CDR3 protein. The repertoire holds some 240,000 distinct CDR3 sequences, 18% seen once, with approximately 32% in the top ten. General study findings and limits: What seemed typical of ankylosing spondylitis blood was a TCR beta motif built from roughly eight highly homologous variants. Matched ankylosing spondylitis synovial fluid reportedly showed significant enrichment of disease-linked clones.

Germline loops: CDR1 SGHAT, CDR2 FQNNGV. The CDR3 sequence is 16 residues long. V lost 4 bases to trimming and J lost 6 bases; unmatched junction nucleotides: 10. As regards this clonotype: No antigen is known for it.

The receptor was derived from a male donor with ankylosing spondylitis or in good health (not recorded which). The sample comprised blood, either unsorted or a sorted T cell fraction (not recorded which). The chain joins TRBV11-2 to TRBJ2-3, with 10 bases identical to TRBD1. The CDR3 bases are TGTGCCAGCAGCTCGGGACAGGGGATGGGGTACGATACGCAGTATTTT. The encoded protein is CASSSGQGMGYDTQYF.